These 14 T cell receptor beta chains originate from one sample sequenced in a study of identical twins. From the 5' RACE reads, TCRdb called clonotypes with MiXCR, one entry per CDR3 protein. The sample holds roughly 470,000 distinct CDR3 sequences; roughly an eighth are singletons and the top ten take 0.98%. A further study also used this sample, focusing on yellow fever vaccine responses in identical twins.

Sequencing used CD4+ T cells sorted from blood. The receptors shown here come from a woman aged 18 to 35 in good health.

This clonotype was counted many times. The rearrangement links TRBV4-2 to TRBJ1-1; 8 bases fit TRBD1. Germline V gene lookup returns CDR1 LGHNA and CDR2 YNFKEQ. The CDR3 totals 15 residues. V lost 2 bases to trimming and J lost 2 bases; unmatched junction nucleotides: 4. CDR3 residues: CASSQNDRGNTEAFF. As DNA, the CDR3 is TGTGCCAGCAGCCAAAACGACAGGGGTAACACTGAAGCTTTCTTT.

This clonotype was picked up a small number of times. V is TRBV12-3 or TRBV12-4 and J is TRBJ2-7; the D gene could be TRBD1 or TRBD2 (5 bases each). Trimming shortened V by 7 bases and J by 3 bases, and 10 bases separated the two germline ends. This CDR3 comprises 12 residues. The CDR3 region is CASTRDHYEQYF. CDR3 coding DNA: TGTGCCAGCACCAGGGACCACTACGAGCAGTACTTC.

The CDR3 reads CSAPQTQYF. CDR3 in DNA: TGCAGTGCACCGCAGACCCAGTACTTC. This chain joins TRBV20-1 and TRBJ2-5; D is uncertain. V was shortened by 6 bases and J by 6 bases, with 5 bases between the two germline ends. This CDR3 has 9 amino acids. Germline V gene lookup returns CDR1 DFQATT and CDR2 SNEGSKA (reference sequence).

This clonotype was seen only a few times. The chain joins TRBV30 to TRBJ2-1; 10 bases are a match to TRBD2. Germline V gene lookup returns CDR1 GTSNPN and CDR2 SVGIG (reference sequence). The CDR3 consists of 12 residues. The CDR3, as DNA: TGTGCTACGGGGGGACTAGCGATTGAGCAGTTCTTC. Translating it yields CATGGLAIEQFF.

J is TRBJ2-1 and V is TRBV24-1, with 10 bases lining up with TRBD2. Germline V gene sequence: CDR1 KGHDR, CDR2 SFDVKD. The CDR3 has 16 residues. J was trimmed by 5 bases and V by 4 bases; bases with no gene match: 7. The CDR3, as DNA: TGTGCCACCAGTGACCCTGGACTAGCGGAAAACAATGAGCAGTTCTTC. It codes for CATSDPGLAENNEQFF.

This clonotype was observed a few times. The chain uses TRBV7-3 and TRBJ2-5; D is perhaps TRBD2 (7 bases). Trimming cost V 5 bases and J 4 bases, with 17 bases left between them. Germline V gene data show CDR1 as SGHTA and CDR2 as FQGTGA. The CDR3 length is 15 residues. CDR3 DNA sequence: TGTGCCAGCAGCCCTCACGCGGGGGCCCCAGAGACCCAGTACTTC. Its translation: CASSPHAGAPETQYF.

This clonotype was observed many times. The V gene is TRBV6-6, the J gene TRBJ1-1; D not resolved. This CDR3 region has 13 residues. The germline V gene has CDR1 MNHNY and CDR2 SVGAGI (reference sequence). V was clipped by 2 bases and J by 0 bases, with 4 bases between them. The CDR3 spells CASSYPLNTEAFF. The CDR3 region has the DNA TGTGCCAGCAGTTACCCATTGAACACTGAAGCTTTCTTT.

This clonotype was recorded a few times. The V call is TRBV5-1, the J call TRBJ2-6, with unresolved D. Germline V CDR1 and CDR2: SGHRS, YFSETQ. The CDR3 is made up of 14 amino acids. V lost 3 bases and J lost 4, with 8 bases in between. This CDR3 reads CASSSTTGANVLTF. The CDR3 bases are TGCGCCAGCAGCTCAACAACCGGGGCCAACGTCCTGACTTTC.

CDR3 sequence reads: CASSERTGASFRETQYF. CDR3 bases: TGTGCCAGCAGTGAACGGACAGGGGCAAGTTTTCGAGAGACCCAGTACTTC. The chain has TRBV25-1 and TRBJ2-5; 9 bases are a match to TRBD1. CDR1 is MGHDK, CDR2 SYGVNS, per germline. With V trimmed by 2 bases and J by 4 bases, 11 bases remained unmatched. This CDR3 contains 17 residues.

The chain joins TRBV28 to TRBJ1-1; D may be TRBD1 (5 bases). In germline, CDR1 is MDHEN, CDR2 SYDVKM. The V and J ends lost 8 bases and 5 bases respectively, with 21 bases between them. The CDR3 sequence is 15 residues long. As DNA, the CDR3 is TGTGCCAGCGGCTCGGGGGTCAGGGTGAGGACTGAAGCTTTCTTT. Protein: CASGSGVRVRTEAFF.

In its sample, this clonotype was seen a few times. The V call is TRBV5-6, the J call TRBJ2-5; 9 nucleotides line up with TRBD1. The V and J ends lost 4 bases and 10 bases, in that order; junction bases with no gene match: 8. This CDR3 has 13 amino acids. Germline V lookup: CDR1 SGHDT, CDR2 YYEEEE. Here the CDR3 reads CASSRGTGRVQYF. Written as DNA, the CDR3 is TGTGCCAGCAGCCGGGGGACAGGGAGGGTCCAGTACTTC.

The chain couples TRBV7-2 to TRBJ1-4; D may be TRBD1 (6 bases). CDR1 is SGHTA, CDR2 FQGNSA, per germline. V was cut by 5 bases and J by 2 bases, with 12 bases left in between. This CDR3 has 15 amino acids. The CDR3 loop reads CASSGRGSTNEKLFF. Here the CDR3 DNA reads TGTGCCAGCAGCGGGAGGGGGAGCACTAATGAAAAACTGTTTTTT.

The table lists this clonotype with a few counts. The rearrangement links TRBV10-2 to TRBJ2-1; 14 nucleotides line up with TRBD2. From germline, CDR1 is WSHSY and CDR2 SAAADI. Trimming removed 6 bases from V and 0 bases from J; junction bases left unmatched: 10. The CDR3 sequence is 19 residues long. The CDR3 loop reads CASSGLAGGNKGSYNEQFF. DNA for the CDR3: TGCGCCAGCAGCGGACTAGCGGGAGGAAACAAGGGCTCCTACAATGAGCAGTTCTTC.

The chain combines TRBV11-2 with TRBJ2-7; 8 positions match TRBD1. Germline CDR1 reads SGHAT; CDR2 reads FQNNGV. V shed 4 bases and J 2 bases; nucleotides not matched to a gene: 7. This CDR3 is 15 amino acids long. The CDR3 here is CASSSRGQGAYEQYF. CDR3 nucleotide sequence: TGTGCCAGCAGCTCCCGCGGACAGGGAGCCTACGAGCAGTACTTC.